Following are 14 T cell receptor beta chains from one sample sequenced in a study of identical twins. TCRdb analysed the 5' RACE reads with MiXCR anew, one entry per CDR3 protein. The sample holds hundreds of thousands of distinct CDR3 sequences, 7.5% seen once. This sample was also put to use in a study of yellow fever vaccine responses in identical twins.

The sequencing input was CD8+ T cells sorted from blood. The receptors come from a woman aged 18-29 years in good health.

This clonotype was detected a few times. The gene calls are TRBV15 and TRBJ2-2; 9 nucleotides match TRBD1. Germline V gene data show CDR1 as LNHNV and CDR2 as YYDKDF (reference sequence). This CDR3 region has 16 residues. V trimming: 1 base; J trimming: 1 base; junction bases outside the gene matches: 1. The CDR3 region has the DNA TGTGCCACCAGCAGAGGGGGACAGGGGAACACCGGGGAGCTGTTTTTT. Residues: CATSRGGQGNTGELFF. The full variable domain, completed using reference TRBV15 and TRBJ2-2, is DAMVIQNPRYQVTQFGKPVTLSCSQTLNHNVMYWYQQKSSQAPKLLFHYYDKDFNNEADTPDNFQSRRPNTSFCFLDIRSPGLGDTAMYLCATSRGGQGNTGELFFGEGSRLTVL.

This clonotype came up many times. The V and J genes are TRBV4-1 and TRBJ2-1; D gene unclear. The CDR3 length is 16 residues. V was clipped by 0 bases and J by 0 bases, with 9 bases between them. Per the germline V gene, CDR1 is MGHRA and CDR2 is YSYEKL. The CDR3 loop reads CASSQDSVSSYNEQFF. As DNA, the CDR3 is TGCGCCAGCAGCCAAGATTCAGTAAGCTCCTACAATGAGCAGTTCTTC.

This clonotype was counted at least ten times. The chain uses TRBV28 and TRBJ2-7, with D possibly TRBD2 on 5 matching bases. The CDR3 length is 14 residues. V lost 3 bases and J 2 bases, leaving 11 bases between the germline ends. In germline, CDR1 is MDHEN, CDR2 SYDVKM. CDR3 sequence: CASSFKDFPYEQYF. In nucleotides, the CDR3 is TGTGCCAGCAGTTTTAAGGACTTCCCCTACGAGCAGTACTTC.

The chain recombines TRBV27 with TRBJ2-1; D might be TRBD2 (5 bases). This CDR3 region has 15 residues. Per germline, CDR1 MNHEY and CDR2 SMNVEV (reference sequence). Trimming cost V 7 bases and J 5 bases, with 18 bases left between them. CDR3 region: CASKLPGYLNNEQFF. DNA for the CDR3: TGTGCCAGCAAGCTACCGGGGTACCTAAACAATGAGCAGTTCTTC.

On this clonotype: The junction departs from the called germline gene at one end, perhaps through a read error. The chain joins TRBV20-1 to TRBJ2-1; 9 positions agree with TRBD1. Germline CDR1 DFQATT, CDR2 SNEGSKA (reference sequence). The CDR3 has 17 residues. DNA of the CDR3: TGCTGTGCTAGAGACCACAGGACAGGGGTTATGGACAATGAGCAGTTCTTC. This gives the protein CCARDHRTGVMDNEQFF.

This clonotype was detected many times. The chain links TRBV12-3 or TRBV12-4 to TRBJ2-3, with D perhaps TRBD2 (6 bases). Between the trimmed V and J ends, which lost 0 bases and 5 bases, there was a span of 15 bases. The CDR3 sequence is 16 residues long. The CDR3 loop reads CASSLAAPSVGDTQYF. CDR3 nucleotide sequence: TGTGCCAGCAGTTTAGCGGCCCCTAGCGTGGGAGATACGCAGTATTTT.

The chain has TRBV4-2 and TRBJ1-1; no firm D call. The length of the CDR3 is 15 residues. V shed 1 base and J shed 2 bases, with 11 bases lying between them. The germline CDR1 and CDR2 sequences are LGHNA and YNFKEQ. CDR3 sequence reads: CASSQAAETNTEAFF. CDR3 sequence (DNA): TGTGCCAGCAGCCAAGCGGCGGAGACTAACACTGAAGCTTTCTTT.

This clonotype has a count of ten or more. The chain employs TRBV15 and TRBJ2-4; TRBD1 matches at 7 bases. The CDR3 extends over 14 amino acids. Per the germline V gene, CDR1 is LNHNV and CDR2 is YYDKDF (reference sequence). Trimming at V came to 5 bases and at J to 5 bases, leaving 6 bases not matched to a gene. As DNA, the CDR3 is TGTGCCACCAGCGGATTTCAGGGGGAAAACATTCAGTACTTC. Residues: CATSGFQGENIQYF.

This clonotype was detected ten times or more. This chain connects TRBV28 to TRBJ2-1; TRBD1 aligns across 10 bases. Trimming took 5 bases from V and 8 from J; bases not matched to a gene: 24. Germline CDR1 reads MDHEN; CDR2 reads SYDVKM. The CDR3 has 20 residues. The CDR3 sequence is CASSPQFWNDRGHGIDEQFF. In DNA form, the CDR3 reads TGTGCCAGCAGTCCCCAATTTTGGAACGACAGGGGGCACGGGATCGATGAGCAGTTCTTC.

This clonotype was found many times. J is TRBJ2-3 and V is TRBV15; 7 bases map to TRBD2. The J segment lost 2 bases and the V segment lost 2 bases, leaving 1 base of the junction unmatched. The CDR3 is 14 residues long. CDR1 is LNHNV and CDR2 is YYDKDF in the germline V gene (reference sequence). The CDR3: CATSRSGNTDTQYF. DNA of the CDR3: TGTGCCACCAGCAGAAGCGGGAACACAGATACGCAGTATTTT.

Only a few counts were recorded for this clonotype. The rearrangement links TRBV4-1 to TRBJ1-5; D is unclear. With 2 bases removed from V and 9 bases from J, the gap between germline ends came to 14 bases. The CDR3 sequence is 14 residues long. Germline CDR1 and CDR2: MGHRA and YSYEKL. CDR3 DNA sequence: TGCGCCAGCAGCCAAAGCGGGTCCCCAGGGCCCCAGCATTTT. As protein: CASSQSGSPGPQHF.

This chain uses TRBV6-1 with TRBJ2-5, with a tentative D call TRBD2 (6 bases). V shed 1 base and J shed 2 bases, with 20 bases lying between them. The germline V gene encodes CDR1 MNHNS and CDR2 SASEGT. The CDR3 spans 18 residues. The CDR3: CASSEEREWGPTQETQYF. In DNA form, the CDR3 reads TGTGCCAGCAGTGAAGAACGGGAGTGGGGACCAACGCAAGAGACCCAGTACTTC.

This clonotype came up a few times. J is TRBJ2-7 and V is TRBV12-3 or TRBV12-4; unclear D gene. Between the trimmed V and J ends, which lost 6 bases and 3 bases, there was a span of 9 bases. The CDR3 runs 12 residues. The CDR3 loop is CASSMTGYEQYF. The CDR3 DNA reads as TGTGCCAGCAGCATGACCGGCTACGAGCAGTACTTC.

The gene calls are TRBV10-2 and TRBJ2-1; tentatively, D is TRBD2 (5 bases). Trimming took off 2 bases at V and 7 bases at J, with 12 bases between the two ends. The germline V gene encodes CDR1 WSHSY and CDR2 SAAADI. This CDR3 spans 14 amino acids. Here the CDR3 reads CASSETPRGNEQFF. CDR3 DNA sequence: TGCGCCAGCAGTGAGACCCCCCGGGGTAATGAGCAGTTCTTC.